The T cell receptor beta chain under discussion was sequenced for a study of early T cells in non-severe SARS-CoV-2 infection. Overall study context: Alpha and beta chains were unpaired, from unsorted whole-blood bulk RNA.

This clonotype has just one count. The germline CDR1 and CDR2 sequences are ENHRY and SYGVKD. This CDR3 comprises 12 residues. V lost 6 bases, J lost 8 bases, and 3 bases stayed unmatched. TCRdb re-called the 5' RACE reads through MiXCR, storing one row per CDR3 protein. This sample has 50,000 to 65,000 distinct CDR3 sequences, with less than 20% found just once. The sequence was obtained from an adult who was a healthcare worker with PCR-confirmed SARS-CoV-2 infection or an uninfected control (not recorded which). This chain uses TRBV10-3 with TRBJ2-1; TRBD1 agrees at 8 bases. The source was whole blood, collected at baseline. The CDR3 region is CAISVTGDEQFF. Written as DNA, the CDR3 is TGTGCCATCAGCGTGACAGGGGATGAGCAGTTCTTC.